The present entry profiles one TCR beta chain with its context. These data belong to a study of CD8+ T cells in alopecia areata. At the level of the study: Among treated patients, oral tofacitinib was administered at 5 to 10 mg twice daily.

Germline V gene data show CDR1 as MGHRA and CDR2 as YSYEKL. Trimming left V 4 bases short and J 4 bases short, with 8 bases between. This CDR3 is 13 amino acids long. Isolated RNA was reverse transcribed into cDNA used as the sequencing template. Using immunoSEQ multiplex PCR, the repertoire was profiled, and TCRdb retains in-frame clones only, with some absent. The sample holds under 75,000 clones; approximately 46% are singletons and the top ten take about 18%. This receptor was identified in a human donor with alopecia areata. The material sequenced was CD8+ T cells sorted from blood, taken at week 0. This chain uses TRBV4-1 with TRBJ1-5; the D gene is possibly TRBD1 (5 bases). CDR3 DNA: TGCGCCAGCAGCCCGACAGAGAATCAGCCCCAGCATTTT. Translated, it gives CASSPTENQPQHF.